This T cell receptor (beta chain) was identified during a study of PD-1 blockade in classical Hodgkin lymphoma (dated by TCRdb to 2018 to 2020). For the wider study: Nivolumab dosing was 3 mg/kg intravenously every 2 weeks, continuing until either disease progression or unacceptable toxicity. The study used CyTOF and TCR beta sequencing to define a peripheral blood immune signature of response to PD-1 blockade in classical Hodgkin lymphoma.

Cut back by 2 bases and 3 bases, the V and J ends lie 8 bases apart. The cysteine opens and the phenylalanine closes a CDR3 of 14 amino acids. Just the 42-base CDR3 DNA is kept, in frame starting at base 1. Via the germline V gene, CDR1 is SGHRS and CDR2 YFSETQ. Interpreted using the paper, the time point label stands for: cycle 2 day 1 (C2D1) of nivolumab. Relapse after autologous stem cell transplantation had occurred in all trial patients, and cohorts A, B and C were distinguished by prior brentuximab vedotin exposure. The trial cohort comprised about 60 patients with relapsed/refractory classical Hodgkin lymphoma whose best overall responses were complete response, partial response or progressive disease. Trial patients were treated with single-agent nivolumab in the multi-cohort phase II CheckMate 205 trial. Best overall response was determined by an independent review committee according to the 2007 International Working Group response criteria. PBMCs from the trial were collected at three points: immediately before nivolumab initiation (C1D1), and during therapy at cycle 2 day 1 and cycle 4 day 1. Peripheral blood was collected in 8 mL Vacutainer Cell Preparation Tubes, from which PBMCs were isolated by centrifugation and then cryopreserved.

Study-wide conclusions, independent of this receptor: Lower diversity was observed in patients in whom nivolumab was started less than 1 year after ASCT, and these patients were excluded from later analyses so that confounding by immune reconstitution would be avoided. Baseline TCR diversity was reported to be lower in newly diagnosed patients than in healthy donors, and even lower in relapsed/refractory patients. A significant rise by C4D1 was seen in CD4+ but not CD8+ TCR diversity (p=0.0027 vs p=0.16), with the rise being most apparent in complete responders (p=0.02). Only a single clinical trial cohort was studied, and what caused the repertoire differences, possibly disease activity or prior therapy, remained undefined. Trial patients with a complete response had baseline diversity similar to that of newly diagnosed patients, while partial responders and progressors had significantly lower diversity.

A word on this clone: What this receptor recognizes is not known. There are no base qualities to consult, and no much larger clone falls within one base.

Genomic DNA was isolated using the Qiagen DNeasy kit from unsorted PBMCs as well as from negatively selected CD4+ and CD8+ fractions. Amplification of TCR beta CDR3 regions was done by immunoSEQ multiplex PCR with primers that anneal to V and J segments. Amplification bias was minimized using a synthetic immune receptor repertoire, and residual bias was removed computationally after sequencing. In the paper's pipeline: Custom Python scripts were used to quantify repertoire diversity as the Shannon entropy index. The unsorted, CD4+ and CD8+ repertoires were each analyzed separately, with the exception of combined analyses, where CD4+ and CD8+ sequences were merged in silico. Clonal expansion was defined as at least a 2-fold frequency increase after treatment relative to C1D1, with a pseudocount of 0.5 for undetected baseline clones. Clones with 0 or 1 copy at C1D1 were classified as singleton clones, and clones with 2 or more copies were classified as non-singleton clones. By matching protein sequences in sorted samples from the same patient, clones expanded in unsorted samples were annotated as CD4+, CD8+ or unknown. Wilcoxon tests on paired samples were used to test changes in diversity from C1D1 to C4D1. TCRdb's version of the immuneACCESS table is confined to in-frame rearrangements and falls short of the full clone set. An unresolved V gene accounts for under half of the shortfall where checked; the remainder is of unknown origin. V and J calls and clone size are copied from that table; D and trimming were computed from the DNA. For this sample the table gives approximately 57,000 clones, of which less than 95% were detected only once. The ten largest clones add up to over 9.5% of the sample.

The sequenced sample was peripheral blood mononuclear cells (PBMCs), obtained before the second cycle of nivolumab. The chain is made from TRBV5-1 and TRBJ2-2; the D gene is perhaps TRBD1 or TRBD2, as each covers 5 bases. The TCR comes from a human donor with classical Hodgkin lymphoma. CDR3 reads: CASSFGTYTGELFF. The DNA is TGCGCCAGCAGCTTCGGGACCTACACCGGGGAGCTGTTTTTT.